These T cell receptor beta chains were read from a single sample in a study of T cell responses to AZD1222 COVID-19 vaccine. Repertoires were generated with immunoSEQ multiplex PCR, while TCRdb's copy carries only in-frame clones and drops some. This sample yields around 140,000 clones, of which roughly 92% are seen a single time; 3% to 4.5% belongs to the top ten. Source: peripheral blood, taken 28 days after the second AZD1222 dose. The source of these receptors is an adult who received the AZD1222 COVID-19 vaccine. Both conserved end residues are part of each CDR3. A D gene is named only where the DNA matches it firmly. Clone size is not always given. Where it is, it says once, few, many or a class for expanded clones.

V,size,D,J,DNA,CDR3
TRBV10-2,-,-,TRBJ2-1,TGCGCCAGCAGTGAGGGATGGAATGAGCAGTTCTTC,CASSEGWNEQFF
TRBV5-1,-,-,TRBJ2-1,TGCGCCAGCAGCTTGAATTTATACAATGAGCAGTTCTTC,CASSLNLYNEQFF
TRBV6-5,few,TRBD1,TRBJ1-6,TGTGCCAGCAGTTACTCCTTACAGGGGAATTCACCCCTCCACTTT,CASSYSLQGNSPLHF
TRBV29-1,once,-,TRBJ1-1,TGCAGCACCCGAGGAACGACTACTATGAACACTGAAGCTTTCTTT,CSTRGTTTMNTEAFF
TRBV4-3,once,TRBD2,TRBJ2-7,TGCGCCAGCAGCCAAGATAACAGCGGGAGTTACCCTTGGTACGAGCAGTACTTC,CASSQDNSGSYPWYEQYF
TRBV19,-,-,TRBJ1-2,TGTGCCAGTAGGAGGACAGCCTATGGCTACACCTTC,CASRRTAYGYTF
TRBV19,-,-,TRBJ2-7,TGTGCCAGTAGTATAGGGGGCGACGTCTACGAGCAGTACTTC,CASSIGGDVYEQYF
TRBV10-2,-,TRBD2,TRBJ2-4,TGCGCCAGCGCCGTAGGGGCGGGAGGAAGAAACATTCAGTACTTC,CASAVGAGGRNIQYF
TRBV18,-,TRBD2,TRBJ2-7,TGTGCCAGCTCACCATCCGGGACTAGCGGCTCCTACGAGCAGTACTTC,CASSPSGTSGSYEQYF
TRBV28,-,TRBD2,TRBJ2-5,TGTGCCAGCAGCCTCGGGACTAGCGGGGGACAAGAGACCCAGTACTTC,CASSLGTSGGQETQYF
TRBV28,-,-,TRBJ2-2,TGTGCCAGCAGTTTTAAGGTTCCGGGGGAGCTGTTTTTT,CASSFKVPGELFF
TRBV3-1/TRBV3-2,-,-,TRBJ2-7,TGTGCCAGCAGCCAAGATCGGGCGATGAGCTACGAGCAGTACTTC,CASSQDRAMSYEQYF
TRBV5-1,once,TRBD2,TRBJ2-1,TGCGCCAGCAGCTTGCTAGGTAGCGGACTAGCGGGAATAGAGCAGTTCTTC,CASSLLGSGLAGIEQFF
TRBV18,-,-,TRBJ1-1,TGTGCCAGCTCACCACAGGGTAACACTGAAGCTTTCTTT,CASSPQGNTEAFF
TRBV7-2,-,-,TRBJ1-1,TGTGCCAGCAGCTTAGGAGGCGCGACTGAAGCTTTCTTT,CASSLGGATEAFF